The next 6 T cell receptor beta chains were all read from a single sample in a study of pediatric ulcerative colitis. The assay was immunoSEQ multiplex PCR, and TCRdb's table has in-frame clones only and misses some. The repertoire consists of about 64,000 clones, with roughly nine tenths occurring once and the leading ten covering approximately 3.7%. Sample: blood. Source of these receptors: a boy between 5 and 17 years old with severe ulcerative colitis.

V gene TRBV6-6 combines with J gene TRBJ2-5, with no clear D. V was cut by 5 bases and J by 2 bases, with 9 bases left in between. Per the germline V gene, CDR1 is MNHNY and CDR2 is SVGAGI (reference sequence). CDR3 length: 13 amino acids. The chain's CDR3 is CASSPDGQETQYF. The CDR3 region has the DNA TGTGCCAGCAGTCCCGACGGGCAAGAGACCCAGTACTTC.

The rearrangement joins TRBV15 to TRBJ1-2; D might be TRBD1 (5 bases). Germline lookup yields CDR1 LNHNV and CDR2 YYDKDF (reference sequence). This CDR3 has 15 amino acids. V was trimmed by 1 base and J by 3 bases, leaving 12 bases between them. This chain's CDR3 is CATSRAGPGDYGYTF. The CDR3, as DNA: TGTGCCACCAGCAGAGCAGGGCCCGGGGACTATGGCTACACCTTC.

The chain couples TRBV5-1 to TRBJ1-2, with a possible D match to TRBD1 (6 bases). Germline-derived CDR1 and CDR2 are SGHRS and YFSETQ. The CDR3 is made up of 15 amino acids. The V gene lost 4 bases and the J gene lost 4 bases, with 17 bases spanning the gap. CDR3 nucleotide sequence: TGCGCCAGCAGCGCGGGACAACCCTCTAGCTATGGCTACACCTTC. Its protein product is CASSAGQPSSYGYTF.

The V gene is TRBV11-2, the J gene TRBJ2-7; 9 bases align to TRBD2. Unmatched junction bases numbered 7, after V lost 1 base and J lost 3 bases. The CDR3 loop spans 16 amino acids. Germline lookup yields CDR1 SGHAT and CDR2 FQNNGV. The DNA of the CDR3 is TGTGCCAGCAGCTTAGGGCTAGCGGGATTTATCTACGAGCAGTACTTC. Amino acids: CASSLGLAGFIYEQYF.

This clone was counted once. This chain links TRBV30 with TRBJ1-2, with 12 positions matching TRBD1. J lost 7 bases, V lost 0 bases, and 6 bases had no gene match. CDR1 is GTSNPN, CDR2 SVGIG, per germline (reference sequence). This CDR3 is 15 amino acids long. CDR3 sequence: CAWSVLGGQGAGYTF. The CDR3 nucleotides are TGTGCCTGGAGTGTACTGGGGGGACAGGGGGCTGGCTACACCTTC.

This chain joins TRBV7-6 and TRBJ2-5; tentative D call: TRBD1 (6 bases). Germline CDR1 reads SGHVS; CDR2 reads FNYEAQ. V was cut by 5 bases and J by 6 bases, with 16 bases left in between. This CDR3 contains 14 residues. CDR3 amino acids: CASSKTGTVQTQYF. The DNA of the CDR3 is TGTGCCAGCAGCAAAACAGGGACGGTGCAGACCCAGTACTTC.